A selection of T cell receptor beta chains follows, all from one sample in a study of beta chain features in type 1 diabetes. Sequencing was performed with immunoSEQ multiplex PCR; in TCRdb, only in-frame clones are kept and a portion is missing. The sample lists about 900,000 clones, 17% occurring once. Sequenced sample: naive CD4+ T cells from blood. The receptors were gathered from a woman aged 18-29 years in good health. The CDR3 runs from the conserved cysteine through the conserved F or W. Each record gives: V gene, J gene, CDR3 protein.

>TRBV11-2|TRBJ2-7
CASSFRGHSYEQYF
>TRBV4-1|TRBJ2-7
CASSHDVSYEQYF
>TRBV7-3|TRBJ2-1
CTSSLTDLNEQFF
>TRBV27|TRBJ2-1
CASSPSGKGGTQFF
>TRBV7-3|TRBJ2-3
CASSLSGTTDTQYF
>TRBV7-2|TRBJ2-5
CASSAFQEEQYF
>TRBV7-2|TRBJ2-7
CASSLVGSGSYEQYF
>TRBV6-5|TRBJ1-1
CASSYTTGVGTEAFF
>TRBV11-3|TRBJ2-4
CATRNHRKNKNIQYF
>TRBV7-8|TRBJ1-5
CASSRGENQPQHF
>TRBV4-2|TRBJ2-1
CASSRIDPNEQFF
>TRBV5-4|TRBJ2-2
CASSLVAETGELFF
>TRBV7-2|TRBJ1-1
CASSLRGDTEAFF